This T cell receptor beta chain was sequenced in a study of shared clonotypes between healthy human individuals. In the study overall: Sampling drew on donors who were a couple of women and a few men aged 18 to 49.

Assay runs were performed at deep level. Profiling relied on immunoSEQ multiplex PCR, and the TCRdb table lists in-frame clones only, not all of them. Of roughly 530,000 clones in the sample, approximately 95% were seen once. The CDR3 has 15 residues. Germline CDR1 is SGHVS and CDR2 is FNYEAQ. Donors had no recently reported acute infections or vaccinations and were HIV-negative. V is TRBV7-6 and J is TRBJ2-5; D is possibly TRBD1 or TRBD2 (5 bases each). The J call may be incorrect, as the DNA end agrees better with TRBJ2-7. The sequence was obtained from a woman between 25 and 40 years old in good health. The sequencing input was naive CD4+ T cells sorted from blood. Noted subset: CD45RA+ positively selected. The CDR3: CASSLGTGPSYEQYF. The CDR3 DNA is TGTGCCAGCAGCCTAGGGACGGGACCCTCCTACGAGCAGTACTTC.